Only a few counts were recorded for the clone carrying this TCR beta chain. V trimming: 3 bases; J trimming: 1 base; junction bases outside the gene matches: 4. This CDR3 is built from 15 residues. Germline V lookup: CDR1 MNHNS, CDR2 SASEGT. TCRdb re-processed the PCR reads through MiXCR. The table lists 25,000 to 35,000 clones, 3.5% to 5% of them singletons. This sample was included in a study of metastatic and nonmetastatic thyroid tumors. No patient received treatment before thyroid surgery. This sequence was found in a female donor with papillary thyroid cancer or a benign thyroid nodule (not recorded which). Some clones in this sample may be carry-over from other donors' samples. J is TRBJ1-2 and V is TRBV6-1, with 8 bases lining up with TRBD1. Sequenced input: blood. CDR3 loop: CASSDRTGINYGYTF. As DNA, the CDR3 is TGTGCCAGCAGTGATCGGACAGGGATTAACTATGGCTACACCTTC.